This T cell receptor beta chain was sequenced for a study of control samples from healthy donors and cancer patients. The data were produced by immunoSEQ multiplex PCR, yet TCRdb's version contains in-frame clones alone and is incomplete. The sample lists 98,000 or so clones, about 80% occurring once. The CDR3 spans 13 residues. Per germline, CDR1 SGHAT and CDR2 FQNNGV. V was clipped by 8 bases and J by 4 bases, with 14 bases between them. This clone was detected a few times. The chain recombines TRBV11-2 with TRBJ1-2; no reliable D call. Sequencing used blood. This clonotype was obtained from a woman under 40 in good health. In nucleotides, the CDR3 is TGTGCCAGCGAAGGGCCAACCTTCTATGGCTACACCTTC. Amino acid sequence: CASEGPTFYGYTF.